This TCR beta chain was retrieved from a study of T cell responses to AZD1222 COVID-19 vaccine. Study-level points and caveats: There were repertoire samples only from the period after the peak T cell response. Spike-specific TCR depth and breadth grew after two AZD1222 doses. Of spike-specific TCRs, nearly half reportedly target regions left unmutated in variants. Donors in the cohort were predominantly white British and more often female, and clonal diversity was possibly underestimated.

From germline, CDR1 is PRHDT and CDR2 FYEKMQ (reference sequence). The CDR3 length is 18 residues. V was clipped by 0 bases and J by 0 bases; unmatched bases: 7. Worth noting for this clone: Its cognate antigen is unknown.

Generated by immunoSEQ multiplex PCR, the TCRdb table keeps only in-frame clones and is missing some. The sample lists under 150,000 clones, approximately 92% occurring once. Specimen: peripheral blood, collected 28 days after the second AZD1222 dose. The chain uses TRBV13 and TRBJ2-2; 7 bases line up with TRBD2. The sequence came from an adult who received the AZD1222 COVID-19 vaccine. The CDR3 DNA reads TGTGCCAGCAGCTTAGGGGGGCGCGCGGGGGCGAACACCGGGGAGCTGTTTTTT. Protein: CASSLGGRAGANTGELFF.